The 9 T cell receptor beta chains reported below all come from one sample, sequenced in a study of blood T cells in healthy people across ages. Next came a second PCR, run for about 7 to 12 cycles, which used a sample-barcoded 5' primer along with a J-beta primer mix. MiXCR, applied by TCRdb to the 5' RACE reads, yields one record per CDR3 protein. This table holds more than 650,000 distinct CDR3 sequences, roughly 53% found once. The sequenced sample was blood. These receptors were collected from an elderly man in good health.

The chain links TRBV2 to TRBJ2-3; 10 positions match TRBD2. Germline V gene lookup returns CDR1 SNHLY and CDR2 FYNNEI. This CDR3 spans 14 amino acids. Trimming took 8 bases from V and 1 from J; bases not matched to a gene: 3. CDR3 nucleotides: TGTGCCAGCCCAGCGGGAGGGGGCACAGATACGCAGTATTTT. Its protein is CASPAGGGTDTQYF.

The CDR3: CASSYSDRVSYGYTF. The DNA of the CDR3 is TGTGCCAGCAGTTACTCGGACAGGGTTAGCTATGGCTACACCTTC. The chain is built from TRBV6-6 and TRBJ1-2; 8 bases map to TRBD1. CDR1 is MNHNY and CDR2 is SVGAGI in the germline V gene (reference sequence). The CDR3 runs to 15 residues. The ends lost 0 bases at V and 4 bases at J; junction bases unmatched: 4.

The chain uses TRBV9 and TRBJ2-5; 9 bases align to TRBD1. V trimming: 6 bases; J trimming: 4 bases; junction bases outside the gene matches: 10. Per germline, CDR1 SGDLS and CDR2 YYNGEE. The CDR3 is 15 amino acids. The CDR3 region is CASTKQGAQGETQYF. The CDR3 region has the DNA TGTGCCAGCACCAAACAGGGGGCGCAGGGAGAGACCCAGTACTTC.

The chain couples TRBV20-1 to TRBJ2-5; D gene ambiguous. The end of the DNA fits TRBJ2-1 better, so the J call may be wrong. The CDR3 is made up of 14 amino acids. Germline V CDR1 and CDR2: DFQATT, SNEGSKA (reference sequence). This CDR3 is CSARDRVRQETQFF. Here the CDR3 DNA reads TGCAGTGCTAGAGATAGGGTGCGGCAAGAGACCCAGTTCTTC.

In this sample, this clonotype turned up a few times. The chain combines TRBV5-1 with TRBJ2-5; TRBD2 agrees at 10 bases. Germline CDR1 SGHRS, CDR2 YFSETQ. V was pared by 4 bases and J by 4 bases, with 10 bases of the junction left unmatched. The length of the CDR3 is 16 residues. The CDR3 DNA is TGCGCCAGCAGCGGAACCTCTAGCGGGAGAGGAGAGACCCAGTACTTC. It is translated as CASSGTSSGRGETQYF.

The V gene is TRBV10-3, the J gene TRBJ1-1; weak D call: TRBD1 (5 bases). The CDR3 length is 14 residues. CDR1 is ENHRY and CDR2 is SYGVKD in the germline V gene. Trimming left V 2 bases short and J 1 base short, with 8 bases between. The CDR3 region has the DNA TGTGCCATCAGTGAGGTAGGGGCGAACACTGAAGCTTTCTTT. The encoded protein is CAISEVGANTEAFF.

The rearrangement joins TRBV6-2 or TRBV6-3 to TRBJ2-1, with TRBD2 identical over 9 bases. From germline, CDR1 is MNHEY and CDR2 SVGEGT. The trim removed 8 bases at V and 8 bases at J, leaving 13 bases unmatched. The CDR3 extends over 15 amino acids. The CDR3 protein is CASRTLGVAGDEQFF. The CDR3 DNA sequence: TGTGCCAGCCGCACCCTCGGGGTAGCGGGAGATGAGCAGTTCTTC.

The chain uses TRBV9 and TRBJ2-6; D is perhaps TRBD2 (7 bases). Looked up from germline, CDR1 is SGDLS and CDR2 is YYNGEE. V dropped 0 bases and J dropped 1 base, with 23 bases sitting between them. The CDR3 runs 21 residues. CDR3 residues: CASSVATTGGRVESGANVLTF. CDR3 nucleotides: TGTGCCAGCAGCGTAGCTACGACGGGGGGCAGGGTGGAATCTGGGGCCAACGTCCTGACTTTC. The variable domain in full, with the rest retrieved from reference TRBV9 and TRBJ2-6, is DSGVTQTPKHLITATGQRVTLRCSPRSGDLSVYWYQQSLDQGLQFLIQYYNGEERAKGNILERFSAQQFPDLHSELNLSSLELGDSALYFCASSVATTGGRVESGANVLTFGAGSRLTVL.

This clonotype showed up just a few times. V and J are TRBV6-5 and TRBJ2-7, with D tentatively TRBD1 or TRBD2 (5 bases each). Germline V CDR1 and CDR2: MNHEY, SVGAGI. Trimming shortened V by 6 bases and J by 5 bases, and 14 bases separated the two germline ends. The CDR3 runs 13 residues. The CDR3 spells CASSPRRGDEQYF. CDR3 DNA sequence: TGTGCCAGCAGCCCGCGACGGGGCGACGAGCAGTACTTC.